These 14 T cell receptor beta chains were all obtained from the same sample, sequenced in a study of T-cell memory formation after mild COVID-19. TCRdb itself ran the 5' RACE reads through MiXCR, one entry per CDR3 protein. This table holds some 250,000 distinct CDR3 sequences, 18% found once. The sequencing sample was made of PBMCs or a T cell subset sorted from them (not recorded which). These receptor sequences come from a man between 18 and 35 years old who had mild COVID-19 (a few samples of this study predate the infection). Cell type and time point are not known.

The chain carries TRBV21-1 and TRBJ2-1; the D call TRBD1 from the table was never checked on the DNA. TRBV21-1 is an annotated pseudogene. CDR3 length: 15 residues. CDR3 DNA: TGTGCCAGCAGCACCAGGACAGGGACTAACAATGAGCAGTTCTTC. Its protein is CASSTRTGTNNEQFF.

For this clonotype: This may be a read error: a much more frequent sequence differs by one nucleotide. The chain uses TRBV5-6 and TRBJ2-4, with no clear D. Per germline, CDR1 SGHDT and CDR2 YYEEEE. Trimming removed 2 bases at V and 2 bases at J, with 14 bases between. This CDR3 spans 16 amino acids. The chain's CDR3 is CASSFGRLLSKNIQYF. The CDR3 DNA reads as TGTGCCAGCAGCTTCGGCAGGTTGCTTTCCAAAAACATTCAGTACTTC.

This clonotype was picked up a small number of times. This rearrangement joins TRBV19 to TRBJ2-1; 8 nucleotides line up with TRBD2. Germline CDR1 is LNHDA and CDR2 is SQIVND (reference sequence). The V and J ends lost 2 bases and 9 bases, in that order; junction bases with no gene match: 9. There are 15 residues in the CDR3. For the CDR3, the DNA is TGTGCCAGTAGTATACAAGCGGGGGCTCCGGGTGAGCAGTTCTTC. Translating it yields CASSIQAGAPGEQFF.

This sequence joins TRBV6-1 and TRBJ1-2; D is unresolved. This CDR3 spans 12 amino acids. Per the germline V gene, CDR1 is MNHNS and CDR2 is SASEGT. V lost 2 bases and J 7 bases, leaving 8 bases between the germline ends. CDR3 amino acids: CASSESGSGYTF. The CDR3, as DNA: TGTGCCAGCAGTGAATCGGGATCTGGCTACACCTTC.

The sample holds a few counts of this clonotype. This chain uses TRBV5-1 with TRBJ2-5; 7 positions agree with TRBD2. CDR1 is SGHRS, CDR2 YFSETQ, per germline. Trimming at V came to 4 bases and at J to 2 bases, leaving 8 bases not matched to a gene. The CDR3 extends over 15 amino acids. Written as DNA, the CDR3 is TGCGCCAGCAGCCCGCAGGCCGGGAGGCAAGAGACCCAGTACTTC. Translated: CASSPQAGRQETQYF.

This clonotype was counted only a few times. In DNA, the CDR3 is TGCGCCAGCAGCTCGCGGACTAGCGAGGACGAGCAGTACTTC. This sequence encodes CASSSRTSEDEQYF. V is TRBV5-1 and J is TRBJ2-7, with 9 bases identical to TRBD2. Losses at the gene ends were 3 bases for V and 5 bases for J; bases not matched to a gene: 6. Per the germline V gene, CDR1 is SGHRS and CDR2 is YFSETQ. The CDR3 has 14 residues. The whole variable domain, filled in from reference TRBV5-1 and TRBJ2-7, reads KAGVTQTPRYLIKTRGQQVTLSCSPISGHRSVSWYQQTPGQGLQFLFEYFSETQRNKGNFPGRFSGRQFSNSRSEMNVSTLELGDSALYLCASSSRTSEDEQYFGPGTRLTVT.

The rearrangement links TRBV11-2 to TRBJ2-7; 7 nucleotides agree with TRBD2. This CDR3 comprises 16 residues. In germline, CDR1 is SGHAT, CDR2 FQNNGV. V shed 2 bases, J shed 1 base, and the junction held 8 bases outside the gene matches. CDR3 sequence reads: CASSLIAGVGSYEQYF. The CDR3 bases are TGTGCCAGCAGCTTAATTGCGGGGGTAGGGTCCTACGAGCAGTACTTC.

This clonotype was recorded a few times. The CDR3 here is CSARDLEQARLGSHQPQHF. Written as DNA, the CDR3 is TGCAGTGCTAGAGATCTTGAACAGGCACGTTTGGGCAGCCATCAGCCCCAGCATTTT. The chain carries TRBV20-1 and TRBJ1-5, with a weak D call TRBD1 (5 bases). Germline V gene data show CDR1 as DFQATT and CDR2 as SNEGSKA (reference sequence). Trimming cost V 0 bases and J 5 bases, with 26 bases left between them. The CDR3 extends over 19 amino acids.

V and J are TRBV6-5 and TRBJ2-5; D is uncertain. Trimming stripped 0 bases from V and 2 bases from J, with 16 bases between. The CDR3 is 17 residues long. In germline, CDR1 is MNHEY, CDR2 SVGAGI. The CDR3 DNA reads as TGTGCCAGCAGTTACTCTTTATTTTCCCGGCCTCAAGAGACCCAGTACTTC. It yields the protein CASSYSLFSRPQETQYF.

V and J are TRBV20-1 and TRBJ1-5; no firm D call. Trimming shortened V by 4 bases and J by 0 bases, and 10 bases separated the two germline ends. This CDR3 is 14 amino acids long. The V gene's germline CDR1 is DFQATT and CDR2 SNEGSKA (reference sequence). The CDR3 is CSAIGGYSNQPQHF. The CDR3 nucleotides read TGCAGTGCTATCGGCGGGTATAGCAATCAGCCCCAGCATTTT.

The chain joins TRBV4-1 to TRBJ2-2; D is perhaps TRBD2 (5 bases). Trimming took 6 bases from V and 6 from J, leaving 26 bases between them. CDR3 length equals 18 residues. Germline CDR1 MGHRA, CDR2 YSYEKL. The CDR3 region has the DNA TGCGCCAGCAGTCCACATCCGAGGGCAGGATCCCGAGCCGGGGAGCTGTTTTTT. Protein product: CASSPHPRAGSRAGELFF.

This clonotype was seen ten or more times. The chain carries TRBV7-2 and TRBJ2-5; TRBD2 might be the D (6 bases). CDR1 is SGHTA, CDR2 FQGNSA, per germline. This CDR3 is 14 amino acids long. V dropped 4 bases and J dropped 3 bases, with 12 bases sitting between them. CDR3 in amino acids: CASSSRVAEETQYF. In nucleotides, the CDR3 is TGTGCCAGCAGCTCCCGGGTAGCGGAAGAGACCCAGTACTTC.

This clonotype was recorded many times. This sequence joins TRBV5-1 and TRBJ1-1; unclear D gene. Per germline, CDR1 SGHRS and CDR2 YFSETQ. CDR3 size: 12 residues. The germline V and J ends were trimmed by 0 bases and 2 bases, with 2 bases remaining between them. CDR3 region: CASSLVNTEAFF. CDR3 nucleotides: TGCGCCAGCAGCTTGGTCAACACTGAAGCTTTCTTT.

This chain joins TRBV15 and TRBJ2-7, with 11 bases aligning to TRBD1. With V trimmed by 1 base and J by 6 bases, 14 bases remained unmatched. Germline-derived CDR1 and CDR2 are LNHNV and YYDKDF (reference sequence). The CDR3 sequence is 18 residues long. CDR3 protein: CATSRGETGTGGRSEQYV. The CDR3 coding sequence is TGTGCCACCAGCAGAGGGGAAACCGGGACAGGGGGACGAAGCGAGCAGTACGTC.